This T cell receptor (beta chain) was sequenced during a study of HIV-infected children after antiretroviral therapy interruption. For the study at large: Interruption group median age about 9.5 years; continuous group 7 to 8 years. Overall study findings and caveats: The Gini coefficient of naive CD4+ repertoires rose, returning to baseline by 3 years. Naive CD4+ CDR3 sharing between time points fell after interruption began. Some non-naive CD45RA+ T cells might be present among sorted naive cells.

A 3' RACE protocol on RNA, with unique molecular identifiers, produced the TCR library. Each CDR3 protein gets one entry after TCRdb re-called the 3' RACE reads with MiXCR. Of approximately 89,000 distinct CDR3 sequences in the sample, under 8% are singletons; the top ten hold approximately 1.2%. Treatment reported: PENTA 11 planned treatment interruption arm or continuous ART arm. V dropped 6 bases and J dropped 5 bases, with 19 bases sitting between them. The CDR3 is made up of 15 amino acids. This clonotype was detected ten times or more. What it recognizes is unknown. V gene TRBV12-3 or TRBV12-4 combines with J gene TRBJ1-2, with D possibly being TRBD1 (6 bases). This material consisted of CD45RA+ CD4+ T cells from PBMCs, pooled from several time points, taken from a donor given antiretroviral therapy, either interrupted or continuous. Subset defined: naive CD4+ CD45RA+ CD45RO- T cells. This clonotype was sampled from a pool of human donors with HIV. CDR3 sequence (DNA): TGTGCCAGCAGCCTGGGGGGAACAGGGATTTATGGCTACACCTTC. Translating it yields CASSLGGTGIYGYTF.